This T cell receptor (beta chain) was captured by sequencing in a study of PD-1 blockade in classical Hodgkin lymphoma (dated by TCRdb to 2018 to 2021). Turning to the overall study: Nivolumab dosing was 3 mg/kg intravenously every 2 weeks, continuing until either disease progression or unacceptable toxicity. The study used TCR beta sequencing and CyTOF to define a peripheral blood immune signature of response to PD-1 blockade in classical Hodgkin lymphoma. The full study reports these points: By C4D1, a significant rise was seen in CD4+ TCR diversity but not in CD8+ TCR diversity (p=0.0027 vs p=0.16), and the rise was most apparent among complete responders (p=0.02). Diversity was lower in patients who began nivolumab less than 1 year after ASCT, so these patients were left out of later analyses to avoid confounding by immune reconstitution. Baseline TCR diversity was reported to be lower in newly diagnosed patients than in healthy donors, and even lower in relapsed/refractory patients. Trial patients with a complete response had baseline diversity similar to that of newly diagnosed patients, while partial responders and progressors had significantly lower diversity. The study covered only a single clinical trial cohort, and the causes of the repertoire differences, possibly disease activity or prior therapy, were still not defined.

This clone was counted between two and nine times. What antigen it recognizes has not been identified. No quality values exist for individual bases; no much larger clone is one base distant. The Qiagen DNeasy kit was used to extract genomic DNA both from unsorted PBMCs and from the negatively selected CD4+ and CD8+ fractions. Amplification of TCR beta CDR3 regions was done by immunoSEQ multiplex PCR with primers that anneal to V and J segments. A synthetic immune receptor repertoire was used to minimize amplification bias, and remaining bias was computationally removed after sequencing. The source study handled its data this way. Custom Python scripts were used to quantify repertoire diversity as the Shannon entropy index. Unsorted, CD4+ and CD8+ repertoires were examined separately, except in combined analyses, for which CD4+ and CD8+ sequences were merged in silico. A clone was considered expanded if an increase in frequency of at least 2-fold after treatment relative to C1D1 was found, and a pseudocount of 0.5 was applied to clones undetected at baseline. Singleton clones were defined as clones with 0 or 1 copy at C1D1, and non-singleton clones were defined as clones with 2 or more copies. Clones expanded in unsorted samples were labelled as CD4+, CD8+ or unknown by matching protein sequences in sorted samples from the same patient. Diversity changes from C1D1 to C4D1 were tested in paired samples using Wilcoxon tests. Imported from immuneACCESS, the table was reduced by TCRdb to in-frame sequences with V and J called. These copies leave out some clones; in studies compared against another copy, an unresolved V gene accounts for under half, and the cause of the remainder is not known. V, J and clone size derive from that table, while D and trimming were established from the DNA sequence. The sample has roughly 50,000 clones on record, about 90% of them singletons. The top ten constitute about 15% of the sample.

This sample's time point label indicates: cycle 4 day 1 (C4D1), after five to seven weeks of nivolumab. Every trial patient had relapsed after autologous stem cell transplantation, and cohorts A, B and C differed in prior brentuximab vedotin exposure. The trial cohort included 45 to 65 patients with relapsed/refractory classical Hodgkin lymphoma, and each patient had a best overall response of complete response, partial response or progressive disease. Trial patients were treated with single-agent nivolumab in the multi-cohort phase II CheckMate 205 trial. An independent review committee assessed best overall response by applying the 2007 International Working Group response criteria. Trial PBMCs were collected just before the start of nivolumab (C1D1) and during therapy at cycle 2 day 1 and cycle 4 day 1. After peripheral blood was drawn into 8 mL Vacutainer Cell Preparation Tubes, PBMCs were isolated by centrifugation and then cryopreserved.

V is clipped by 10 bases and J by 2 bases, and the sequence between their germline boundaries is 11 bases long. The CDR3 measures 12 amino acids from cysteine to phenylalanine. Just CDR3 DNA is preserved here, 36 bases in frame from base 1. For CDR1 and CDR2, the germline V gene lists ENHRY and SYGVKD. The chain employs TRBV10-3 and TRBJ2-5, with the D gene too uncertain to name. The source material was peripheral blood mononuclear cells (PBMCs), sampled before the fourth cycle of nivolumab. The sequence derives from a human donor with classical Hodgkin lymphoma. The DNA reads as follows: TGTGCCAGTTGCGAGAGGCAAGAGACCCAGTACTTC. Its coded protein is CASCERQETQYF.